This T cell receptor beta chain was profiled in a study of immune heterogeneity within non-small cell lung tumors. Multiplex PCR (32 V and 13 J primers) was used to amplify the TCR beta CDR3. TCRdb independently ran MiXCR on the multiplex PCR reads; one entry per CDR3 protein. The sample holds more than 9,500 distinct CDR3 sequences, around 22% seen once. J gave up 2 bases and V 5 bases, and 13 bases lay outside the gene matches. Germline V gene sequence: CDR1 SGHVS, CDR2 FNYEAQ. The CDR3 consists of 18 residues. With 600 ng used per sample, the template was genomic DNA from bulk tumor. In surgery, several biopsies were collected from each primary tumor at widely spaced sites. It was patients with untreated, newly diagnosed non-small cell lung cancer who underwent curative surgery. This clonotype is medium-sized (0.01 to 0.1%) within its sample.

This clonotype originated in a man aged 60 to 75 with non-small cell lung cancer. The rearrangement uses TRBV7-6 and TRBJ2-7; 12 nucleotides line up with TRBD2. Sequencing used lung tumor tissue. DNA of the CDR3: TGTGCCAGCAGCCCTTACCCACGGACTAGCGGGACTACCTACGAGCAGTACTTC. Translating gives CASSPYPRTSGTTYEQYF.